These 5 T cell receptor beta chains were all obtained from the same sample, sequenced in a study of T cells in Graves' hyperthyroidism and ophthalmopathy. RNA transcripts provided the source from which TCR beta CDR3 regions were amplified. With the HTBI primer set, the TCR CDR3 went through a first round of RT-PCR. TCRdb processed the multiplex PCR reads anew with MiXCR; each CDR3 protein has one entry. The sample carries 650,000 to 750,000 distinct CDR3 sequences, roughly 15% recorded once. Sequencing was performed on blood. These receptors were taken from a woman aged 18 to 35 with Graves' hyperthyroidism.

This chain joins TRBV11-2 and TRBJ2-1, with 14 bases matching TRBD2. The J segment lost 8 bases and the V segment lost 1 base, leaving 10 bases of the junction unmatched. In germline, CDR1 is SGHAT, CDR2 FQNNGV. There are 18 residues in the CDR3. The CDR3 reads CASSLAGLAGAPGDEQFF. In nucleotides, the CDR3 is TGTGCCAGCAGCTTAGCGGGACTAGCGGGAGCACCGGGGGATGAGCAGTTCTTC.

This clonotype was observed many times. The chain recombines TRBV18 with TRBJ1-1; weak D call: TRBD1 (5 bases). V dropped 1 base and J dropped 1 base, with 19 bases sitting between them. Per germline, CDR1 KGHSH and CDR2 LQKENI. The CDR3 runs to 18 residues. CDR3 sequence reads: CASSPQSKSGPRNTEAFF. The CDR3 nucleotides are TGTGCCAGCTCACCACAAAGTAAGTCGGGACCGAGGAACACTGAAGCTTTCTTT. Supplemented by reference TRBV18 and TRBJ1-1, the full variable domain reads NAGVMQNPRHLVRRRGQEARLRCSPMKGHSHVYWYRQLPEEGLKFMVYLQKENIIDESGMPKERFSAEFPKEGPSILRIQQVVRGDSAAYFCASSPQSKSGPRNTEAFFGQGTRLTVV.

This clonotype was counted at least ten times. The V and J genes are TRBV2 and TRBJ1-2; D is unclear. CDR3 length: 14 amino acids. Trimming took off 3 bases at V and 3 bases at J, with 11 bases between the two ends. The germline V gene encodes CDR1 SNHLY and CDR2 FYNNEI. The CDR3: CASSEERQDYGYTF. DNA for the CDR3: TGTGCCAGCAGTGAGGAGCGTCAGGACTATGGCTACACCTTC.

Ten or more counts support this clonotype. The chain joins TRBV3-1 to TRBJ1-2, with 10 bases matching TRBD1. The V segment lost 3 bases and the J segment 5 bases; nucleotides outside the gene matches: 6. The CDR3 extends over 15 amino acids. CDR1 is LGHDT and CDR2 is YNNKEL in the germline V gene (reference sequence). CDR3 sequence: CASSQGQGKFYGYTF. In nucleotides, the CDR3 is TGTGCCAGCAGCCAGGGACAGGGGAAATTTTATGGCTACACCTTC.

CDR3 loop: CASSRSSGTTTGELFF. CDR3 sequence (DNA): TGTGCCAGTAGTCGGTCTAGCGGGACAACCACCGGGGAGCTGTTTTTT. The genes are TRBV19 and TRBJ2-2; 9 bases align to TRBD2. V gave up 5 bases and J gave up 4 bases; unmatched junction bases: 8. CDR1 is LNHDA and CDR2 is SQIVND in the germline V gene (reference sequence). There are 16 residues in the CDR3. Drawing the rest from reference TRBV19 and TRBJ2-2, the complete variable domain is DGGITQSPKYLFRKEGQNVTLSCEQNLNHDAMYWYRQDPGQGLRLIYYSQIVNDFQKGDIAEGYSVSREKKESFPLTVTSAQKNPTAFYLCASSRSSGTTTGELFFGEGSRLTVL.